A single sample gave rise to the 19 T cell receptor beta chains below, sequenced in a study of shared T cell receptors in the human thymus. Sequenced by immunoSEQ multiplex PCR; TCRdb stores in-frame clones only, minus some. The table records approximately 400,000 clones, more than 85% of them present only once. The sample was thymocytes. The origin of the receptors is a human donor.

The CDR3, as DNA: TGCGCCAGCAGGCTACAGGGAGATGAGACCCAGTACTTC. Residues: CASRLQGDETQYF. The J gene is TRBJ2-5, the V gene TRBV4-1, with TRBD1 as a possible D gene (6 bases). This CDR3 is built from 13 residues. V gave up 6 bases and J gave up 5 bases, with 13 bases separating them. Germline values: CDR1 MGHRA, CDR2 YSYEKL.

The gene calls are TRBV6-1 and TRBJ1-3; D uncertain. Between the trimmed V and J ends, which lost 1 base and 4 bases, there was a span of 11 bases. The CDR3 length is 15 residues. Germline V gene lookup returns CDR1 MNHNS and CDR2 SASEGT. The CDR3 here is CASSEGEVRGNTIYF. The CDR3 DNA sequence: TGTGCCAGCAGTGAAGGGGAGGTCCGAGGAAACACCATATATTTT.

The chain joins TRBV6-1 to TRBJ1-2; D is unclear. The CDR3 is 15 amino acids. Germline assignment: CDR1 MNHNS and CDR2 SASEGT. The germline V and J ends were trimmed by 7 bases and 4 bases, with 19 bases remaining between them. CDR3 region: CASTGRGKYGYGYTF. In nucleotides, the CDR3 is TGTGCCAGCACCGGACGAGGGAAGTATGGCTATGGCTACACCTTC.

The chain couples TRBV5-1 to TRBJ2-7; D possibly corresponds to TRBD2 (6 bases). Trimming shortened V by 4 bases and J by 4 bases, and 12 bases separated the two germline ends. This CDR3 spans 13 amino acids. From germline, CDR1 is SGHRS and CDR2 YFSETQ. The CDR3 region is CASSPGGGYEQYF. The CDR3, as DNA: TGCGCCAGCAGCCCGGGTGGAGGGTACGAGCAGTACTTC.

CDR3 sequence (DNA): TGCGCCAGCAGAGAGGGGTCCTATGGCTACACCTTC. It yields the protein CASREGSYGYTF. This chain connects TRBV5-1 to TRBJ1-2; D might be TRBD1 (5 bases). The V end lost 5 bases, the J end lost 4 bases, and 9 bases lay between the germline ends. CDR1 SGHRS and CDR2 YFSETQ come from the germline V gene. The CDR3 totals 12 residues.

DNA for the CDR3: TGTGCCAGCGGGGTGAGATACGAGCAGTACTTC. It encodes CASGVRYEQYF. The V call is TRBV27, the J call TRBJ2-7, with unresolved D. The germline V gene encodes CDR1 MNHEY and CDR2 SMNVEV (reference sequence). Between the trimmed V and J ends, which lost 8 bases and 4 bases, there was a span of 9 bases. The CDR3 sequence is 11 residues long.

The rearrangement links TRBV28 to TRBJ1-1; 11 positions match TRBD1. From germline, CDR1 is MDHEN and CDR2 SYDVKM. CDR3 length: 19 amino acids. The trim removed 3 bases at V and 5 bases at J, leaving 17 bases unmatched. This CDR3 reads CASSFVHRDRGSVGTEAFF. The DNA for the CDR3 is TGTGCCAGCAGTTTTGTCCACCGGGACAGGGGGTCTGTGGGGACTGAAGCTTTCTTT. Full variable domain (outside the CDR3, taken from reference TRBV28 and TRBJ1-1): DVKVTQSSRYLVKRTGEKVFLECVQDMDHENMFWYRQDPGLGLRLIYFSYDVKMKEKGDIPEGYSVSREKKERFSLILESASTNQTSMYLCASSFVHRDRGSVGTEAFFGQGTRLTVV.

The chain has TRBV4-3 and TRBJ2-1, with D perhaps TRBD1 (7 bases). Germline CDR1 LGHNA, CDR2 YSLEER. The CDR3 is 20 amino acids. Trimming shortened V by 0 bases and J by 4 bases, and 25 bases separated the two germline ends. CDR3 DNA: TGCGCCAGCAGCCAAGATTTCACCTCTGTGCGGGACAGATCATACAATGAGCAGTTCTTC. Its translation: CASSQDFTSVRDRSYNEQFF.

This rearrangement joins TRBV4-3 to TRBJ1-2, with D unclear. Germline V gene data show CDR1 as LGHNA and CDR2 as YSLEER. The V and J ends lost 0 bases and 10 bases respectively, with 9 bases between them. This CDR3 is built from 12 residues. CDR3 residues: CASSQEGRSYTF. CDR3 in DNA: TGCGCCAGCAGCCAAGAGGGCCGATCCTACACCTTC.

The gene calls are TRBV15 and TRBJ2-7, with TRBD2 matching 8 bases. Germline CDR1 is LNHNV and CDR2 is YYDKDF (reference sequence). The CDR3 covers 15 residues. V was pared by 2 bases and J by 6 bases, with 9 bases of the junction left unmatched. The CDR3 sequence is CATSRMGTSGSEQYF. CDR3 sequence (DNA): TGTGCCACCAGCAGAATGGGAACTAGCGGTTCCGAGCAGTACTTC.

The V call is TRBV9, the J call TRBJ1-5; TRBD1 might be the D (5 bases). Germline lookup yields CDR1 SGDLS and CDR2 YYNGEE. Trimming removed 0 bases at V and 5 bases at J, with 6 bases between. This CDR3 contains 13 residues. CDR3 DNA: TGTGCCAGCAGCGTAGAGGGGTATCAGCCCCAGCATTTT. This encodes CASSVEGYQPQHF.

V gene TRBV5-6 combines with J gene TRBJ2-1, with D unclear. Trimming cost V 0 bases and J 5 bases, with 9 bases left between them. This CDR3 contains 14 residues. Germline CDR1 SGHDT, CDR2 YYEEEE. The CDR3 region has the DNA TGTGCCAGCAGCTTGGGCTCACGGGACAATGAGCAGTTCTTC. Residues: CASSLGSRDNEQFF.

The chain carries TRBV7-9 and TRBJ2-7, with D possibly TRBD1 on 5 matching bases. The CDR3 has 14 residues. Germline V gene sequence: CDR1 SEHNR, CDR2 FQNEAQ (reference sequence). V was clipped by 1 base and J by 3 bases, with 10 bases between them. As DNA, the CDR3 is TGTGCCAGCAGCTTAGATTCAGGGTGCTACGAGCAGTACTTC. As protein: CASSLDSGCYEQYF.

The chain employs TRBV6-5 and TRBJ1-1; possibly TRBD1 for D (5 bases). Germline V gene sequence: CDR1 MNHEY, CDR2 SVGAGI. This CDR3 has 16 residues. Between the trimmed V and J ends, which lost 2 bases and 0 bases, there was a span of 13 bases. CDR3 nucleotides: TGTGCCAGCAGTTACCGACCGGGGACGATGAACACTGAAGCTTTCTTT. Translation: CASSYRPGTMNTEAFF.

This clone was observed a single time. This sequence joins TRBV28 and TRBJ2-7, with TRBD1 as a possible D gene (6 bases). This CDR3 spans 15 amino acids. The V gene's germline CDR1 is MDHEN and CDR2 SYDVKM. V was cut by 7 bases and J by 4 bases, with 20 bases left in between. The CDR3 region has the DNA TGTGCCAGCAACTATATCCGGGACACCTTTTACGAGCAGTACTTC. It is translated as CASNYIRDTFYEQYF.

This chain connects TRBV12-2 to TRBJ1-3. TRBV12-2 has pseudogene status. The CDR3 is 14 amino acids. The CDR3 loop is CASRLSEAGNTIYF. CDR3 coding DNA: TGTGCAAGTCGCTTATCTGAGGCTGGAAACACCATATATTTT.

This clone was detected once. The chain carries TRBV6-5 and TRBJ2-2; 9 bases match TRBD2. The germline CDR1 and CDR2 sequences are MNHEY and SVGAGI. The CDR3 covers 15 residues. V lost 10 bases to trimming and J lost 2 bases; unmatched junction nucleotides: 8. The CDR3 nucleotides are TGTGCCACCCTCGCTAGCGGGATTAACACCGGGGAGCTGTTTTTT. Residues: CATLASGINTGELFF.

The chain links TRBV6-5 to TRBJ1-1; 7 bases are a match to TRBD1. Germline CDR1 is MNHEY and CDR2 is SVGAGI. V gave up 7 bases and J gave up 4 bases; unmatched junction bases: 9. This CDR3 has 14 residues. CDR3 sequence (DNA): TGTGCCAGCACCTTCGGACAGGCGGGCACTGAAGCTTTCTTT. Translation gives CASTFGQAGTEAFF.

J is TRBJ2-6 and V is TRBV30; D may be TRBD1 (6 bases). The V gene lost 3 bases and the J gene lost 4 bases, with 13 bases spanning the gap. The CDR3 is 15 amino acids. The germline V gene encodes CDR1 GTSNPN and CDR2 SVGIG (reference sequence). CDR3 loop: CAWSLGGVGANVLTF. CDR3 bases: TGTGCCTGGAGCCTTGGGGGCGTCGGGGCCAACGTCCTGACTTTC.